This T cell receptor (beta chain) appears in the sequencing data of a study of vaccination and CD4 T cells after COVID-19. The overall study: The convalescent population consisted of six males and four females, two of whom were of Hispanic ethnicity. The study collected post-vaccine samples a median about 72 days after dose two, with a range of 14 to 241. Researchers treated cells with overlapping spike peptides taken from SARS-CoV-2, HCoV-NL63, HCoV-OC43 and HCoV-229E. Points from the study as a whole: Analysis of convalescent patients found that 304 of 307 vaccine-specific clones were spike mono-reactive.

Cultured CD4+ T cell DNA underwent sequencing with the Oncomine TCR Beta short-read assay. One entry per CDR3 protein results from TCRdb running MiXCR on the PCR reads. This table holds approximately 10,000 distinct CDR3 sequences, approximately 60% found once. For this clonotype: Its antigen is not known.

The CDR3 runs 14 residues. Trimming cost V 7 bases and J 5 bases, with 17 bases left between them. Germline V gene sequence: CDR1 MNHEY, CDR2 SVGEGT. Treatment indicated: roughly 10-day PBMC culture with coronavirus spike peptide pools or control peptides (ViraFEST assay). V usage is TRBV6-2 or TRBV6-3 and J usage is TRBJ2-5; no clear D gene. The source of this sequence is a human donor who had recovered from COVID-19. The sample was CD4+ T cells from blood, cultured in vitro. Here the CDR3 reads CASNKLGLWETQYF. The CDR3, as DNA: TGTGCCAGCAATAAACTGGGATTGTGGGAGACCCAGTACTTC.